This is a list of T cell receptor beta chains from one sample in a study of blood T cell repertoires in COVID-19. Sequenced by immunoSEQ multiplex PCR; TCRdb stores in-frame clones only, minus some. The sample lists 100,000 to 150,000 clones, about 79% seen once, with about 40% in the top ten. The material sequenced was peripheral blood. Source of these receptors: a man between 40 and 49 years old with active or convalescent COVID-19. CDR3s include the opening cysteine and the closing phenylalanine or tryptophan. A D gene is named only where the DNA matches it firmly. Some rows mark clone size as missing; the rest say once, few, many or name a class of expanded clone.

TRBD2 TRBJ2-5 15 . TRBV5-1 TGCGCCAGCCAACCAGGCGGGACTAGTCAAGAGACCCAGTACTTC CASQPGGTSQETQYF
. TRBJ1-5 16 . TRBV5-8 TGTGCCAGCAGCTTTCGAGGGCTTAGGGGCAATCAGCCCCAGCATTTT CASSFRGLRGNQPQHF
. TRBJ1-2 13 . TRBV4-1 TGCGCCAGCAGCCAAGTACCAGTTCAAGGCTACACCTTC CASSQVPVQGYTF
. TRBJ1-2 14 . TRBV27 TGTGCCAGCAGCCAGATACAGGGTCCCTATGGCTACACCTTC CASSQIQGPYGYTF
TRBD1 TRBJ2-7 14 . TRBV30 TGTGCCTGGAGTCTTGGACAGGGCCGAGGGGAGCAGTACTTC CAWSLGQGRGEQYF
. TRBJ1-3 15 . TRBV7-8 TGTGCCAGCAGCTTAGGGGCAGGGAATTGGGACACCATATATTTT CASSLGAGNWDTIYF
TRBD1 TRBJ1-2 13 . TRBV19 TGTGCCAGTAGCAAACAGGGGGCAGGAGGCTACACCTTC CASSKQGAGGYTF
. TRBJ1-2 11 . TRBV29-1 TGCAGCGTTTCCCTAAACTATGGCTACACCTTC CSVSLNYGYTF
. TRBJ1-2 13 . TRBV6-5 TGTGCCAGCAGATTAGGCGGTGTCTATGGCTACACCTTC CASRLGGVYGYTF
. TRBJ1-6 14 . TRBV4-1 TGCGCCAGCAGCCAAGAAGTGGACTCTTCACCCCTCCACTTT CASSQEVDSSPLHF
. TRBJ2-4 13 . TRBV5-1 TGCGCCAGCAGCTTGGCTAGCGAAAACATTCAGTACTTC CASSLASENIQYF
. TRBJ2-6 15 . TRBV19 TGTGCCAGTAGTATCCAGGTTTCTGGGGCCAACGTCCTGACTTTC CASSIQVSGANVLTF
. TRBJ2-7 14 . TRBV3-1/TRBV3-2 TGTGCCAGCAGCCAATCGTGGTCCAACTACGAGCAGTACTTC CASSQSWSNYEQYF
. TRBJ2-3 10 few TRBV29-1 TGCAGCTACTTCAGGGATACGCAGTATTTT CSYFRDTQYF
. TRBJ1-3 15 . TRBV2 TGTGCCAGCAGTGAACAGATCTTCTCTGGAAACACCATATATTTT CASSEQIFSGNTIYF
TRBD1 TRBJ1-1 14 few TRBV20-1 TGCAGTGCTAGTCGAACGGACAGGGTGCCTGAAGCTTTCTTT CSASRTDRVPEAFF
TRBD1 TRBJ1-6 14 few TRBV28 TGTGCCAGCAGTCAGGGACAGCCGAATTCACCCCTCCACTTT CASSQGQPNSPLHF
TRBD2 TRBJ2-1 15 . TRBV7-2 TGTGCCAGCAGCTCCCAAGCGGGGGCCAACAATGAGCAGTTCTTC CASSSQAGANNEQFF
TRBD2 TRBJ2-1 16 . TRBV15 TGTGCCACCACCCTAAGCGGGAGTACACCCTACAATGAGCAGTTCTTC CATTLSGSTPYNEQFF
. TRBJ2-3 13 . TRBV9 TGTGCCAGCAGCTCCCGGTATACAGATACGCAGTATTTT CASSSRYTDTQYF
TRBD1 TRBJ1-1 14 . TRBV5-1 TGCGCCAGCAAGGGGACAGAACTGAACACTGAAGCTTTCTTT CASKGTELNTEAFF
TRBD2 TRBJ2-1 19 few TRBV27 TGTGCCAGCAGTTCACTACCCGGGACTAGCGGCCTTGGAGGGAATGAGCAGTTCTTC CASSSLPGTSGLGGNEQFF
. TRBJ2-1 14 . TRBV7-9 TGTGCCAGCGTGGGGGACACCTGGGACAATGAGCAGTTCTTC CASVGDTWDNEQFF
. TRBJ2-1 12 . TRBV29-1 TGCAGCCTCCTGGGCCCGAGCAATGAGCAGTTCTTC CSLLGPSNEQFF
. TRBJ1-5 16 once TRBV30 TGTGCCTGGAGTGAGAGGGTCAGAGTTCCCGGTCAGCCCCAGCATTTT CAWSERVRVPGQPQHF
. TRBJ2-2 16 . TRBV21-1 TGTGCCAGCAGCTCCCGTGGAGGGGCTGTCGCCGGGGAGCTGTTTTTT CASSSRGGAVAGELFF
TRBD1 TRBJ1-2 14 . TRBV19 TGTGCCAGTAGTGGGGGACAGGGGGCGCGCGGCTACACCTTC CASSGGQGARGYTF
TRBD1 TRBJ2-3 12 . TRBV29-1 TGCAGCGTGGGACAGTCAACAGATACGCAGTATTTT CSVGQSTDTQYF
TRBD1 TRBJ1-2 15 . TRBV4-2 TGTGCCAGCAGCCAAGATTTGGGACAGGGGAACGGCTACACCTTC CASSQDLGQGNGYTF
. TRBJ1-3 15 few TRBV6-6 TGTGCCAGCAGTTACTCGGCAGTCTCTGGAAACACCATATATTTT CASSYSAVSGNTIYF
TRBD1 TRBJ1-2 14 . TRBV19 TGTGCCAGTCAACCGGACAGGGATAAGGTGCGCTACACCTTC CASQPDRDKVRYTF